A selection of T cell receptor beta chains follows, all from one sample in a study of shared clonotypes between healthy human individuals. TCRdb keeps only in-frame clones here, not all; method: immunoSEQ multiplex PCR. Of about a million clones in the sample, approximately 75% were seen once. Sequences were obtained from memory CD4+ T cells from PBMCs. The receptors come from a man aged 18 to 30 in good health. Some clones in this sample may be carry-over from other donors' samples. The CDR3 runs from the conserved cysteine through the conserved F or W. The order of the fields is V gene, clone size, J gene, D gene, CDR3 protein, CDR3 DNA. D genes are given only for firm matches. Expanded clones get a size class; other rows say once, few or many, or leave the size out.

v_call: TRBV7-9; clone_size: many; j_call: TRBJ2-2; d_call: TRBD1; cdr3_aa: CASSLTGTANTGELFF; cdr3_nt: TGTGCCAGCAGCTTAACCGGGACAGCGAACACCGGGGAGCTGTTTTTT
v_call: TRBV28; clone_size: NA; j_call: TRBJ1-1; d_call: NA; cdr3_aa: CASSLRQEWTEAFF; cdr3_nt: TGTGCCAGCAGCCTCAGACAGGAGTGGACTGAAGCTTTCTTT
v_call: TRBV7-8; clone_size: NA; j_call: TRBJ2-1; d_call: TRBD2; cdr3_aa: CASSLAQREGRDEQFF; cdr3_nt: TGTGCCAGCAGCTTAGCGCAGCGGGAGGGCCGGGATGAGCAGTTCTTC
v_call: TRBV27; clone_size: few; j_call: TRBJ2-7; d_call: TRBD2; cdr3_aa: CASSLSGNKTPYEQYF; cdr3_nt: TGTGCCAGCAGTTTAAGCGGGAATAAGACCCCCTACGAGCAGTACTTC
v_call: TRBV28; clone_size: NA; j_call: TRBJ2-2; d_call: NA; cdr3_aa: CASSLARRELFF; cdr3_nt: TGTGCCAGCAGTTTAGCGAGGAGGGAGCTGTTTTTT
v_call: TRBV5-8; clone_size: once; j_call: TRBJ1-2; d_call: NA; cdr3_aa: CASSSGGASDLYGYTF; cdr3_nt: TGTGCCAGCAGCAGTGGGGGGGCGTCGGACCTTTATGGCTACACCTTC
v_call: TRBV6-1; clone_size: once; j_call: TRBJ2-5; d_call: TRBD1; cdr3_aa: CASSQDRAETQYF; cdr3_nt: TGTGCCAGCAGTCAGGACAGGGCAGAGACCCAGTACTTC
v_call: TRBV19; clone_size: NA; j_call: TRBJ2-7; d_call: TRBD1; cdr3_aa: CASTRTGGKNEQYF; cdr3_nt: TGTGCCAGTACCAGGACAGGGGGTAAGAACGAGCAGTACTTC
v_call: TRBV27; clone_size: NA; j_call: TRBJ2-1; d_call: TRBD2; cdr3_aa: CASRTGLAGLSSYNEQFF; cdr3_nt: TGTGCCAGCAGGACGGGACTAGCGGGATTGAGCTCCTACAATGAGCAGTTCTTC
v_call: TRBV7-3; clone_size: NA; j_call: TRBJ1-2; d_call: NA; cdr3_aa: CASSLTSQGGGYTF; cdr3_nt: TGTGCCAGCAGCTTAACCAGCCAAGGCGGCGGCTACACCTTC
v_call: TRBV7-2; clone_size: NA; j_call: TRBJ2-7; d_call: NA; cdr3_aa: CASAASPGAYEQYF; cdr3_nt: TGTGCCAGCGCCGCCTCCCCGGGAGCCTACGAGCAGTACTTC
v_call: TRBV10-3; clone_size: NA; j_call: TRBJ1-1; d_call: TRBD1; cdr3_aa: CAISTQGLNTEAFF; cdr3_nt: TGTGCCATCAGTACACAGGGGCTGAACACTGAAGCTTTCTTT
v_call: TRBV12-5; clone_size: once; j_call: TRBJ2-5; d_call: TRBD2; cdr3_aa: CASALAGGRETQYF; cdr3_nt: TGTGCTAGTGCCCTAGCGGGAGGTCGGGAGACCCAGTACTTC
v_call: TRBV12-5; clone_size: NA; j_call: TRBJ1-1; d_call: NA; cdr3_aa: CASARPGTGSEAFF; cdr3_nt: TGTGCTAGTGCCAGGCCAGGGACGGGGTCTGAAGCTTTCTTT
v_call: TRBV6-1; clone_size: many; j_call: TRBJ2-3; d_call: TRBD2; cdr3_aa: CASSGRRLAGVDTQYF; cdr3_nt: TGTGCCAGCAGTGGCCGTAGGCTAGCGGGCGTCGATACGCAGTATTTT
v_call: TRBV6-1; clone_size: NA; j_call: TRBJ2-1; d_call: NA; cdr3_aa: CASRVNLGSYNEQFF; cdr3_nt: TGTGCCAGCAGAGTGAATCTCGGCTCCTACAATGAGCAGTTCTTC
v_call: TRBV5-6; clone_size: NA; j_call: TRBJ1-2; d_call: TRBD1; cdr3_aa: CASSASYEGAYYGYTF; cdr3_nt: TGTGCCAGCAGCGCCAGCTATGAGGGGGCTTACTATGGCTACACCTTC
v_call: TRBV5-1; clone_size: once; j_call: TRBJ2-1; d_call: NA; cdr3_aa: CASSLAEGRINEQFF; cdr3_nt: TGCGCCAGCAGCTTGGCGGAGGGCCGAATAAATGAGCAGTTCTTC
v_call: TRBV28; clone_size: NA; j_call: TRBJ2-1; d_call: NA; cdr3_aa: CASSSAIRLPYNEQFF; cdr3_nt: TGTGCCAGCAGCAGCGCTATTAGGCTACCCTACAATGAGCAGTTCTTC
v_call: TRBV28; clone_size: NA; j_call: TRBJ2-1; d_call: NA; cdr3_aa: CASSSRAPGQFF; cdr3_nt: TGTGCCAGCAGTTCCCGGGCCCCGGGGCAGTTCTTC
v_call: TRBV14; clone_size: NA; j_call: TRBJ2-2; d_call: NA; cdr3_aa: CASSHKQGQRYTGELFF; cdr3_nt: TGTGCCAGCAGCCACAAACAAGGACAGAGATACACCGGGGAGCTGTTTTTT
v_call: TRBV19; clone_size: once; j_call: TRBJ2-5; d_call: NA; cdr3_aa: CASSESDTARTQYF; cdr3_nt: TGTGCCAGTAGTGAATCCGACACAGCCCGGACCCAGTACTTC
v_call: TRBV5-1; clone_size: NA; j_call: TRBJ2-7; d_call: TRBD2; cdr3_aa: CASSFGTSGRAGAYEQYF; cdr3_nt: TGCGCCAGCAGCTTCGGGACTAGCGGGAGGGCCGGTGCTTACGAGCAGTACTTC
v_call: TRBV30; clone_size: few; j_call: TRBJ1-2; d_call: TRBD1; cdr3_aa: CAWSLTGGAGGYTF; cdr3_nt: TGTGCCTGGAGCCTGACAGGGGGCGCCGGTGGCTACACCTTC
v_call: TRBV5-1; clone_size: NA; j_call: TRBJ2-7; d_call: TRBD2; cdr3_aa: CASRLTSGSFEQYF; cdr3_nt: TGCGCCAGCAGGTTAACTAGCGGGAGCTTCGAGCAGTACTTC
v_call: TRBV5-1; clone_size: NA; j_call: TRBJ2-7; d_call: TRBD2; cdr3_aa: CASSLDTGGAYEQYF; cdr3_nt: TGCGCCAGCAGCTTGGATACGGGGGGAGCCTACGAGCAGTACTTC
v_call: TRBV5-1; clone_size: NA; j_call: TRBJ2-7; d_call: NA; cdr3_aa: CASSTQGSSSYEQYF; cdr3_nt: TGCGCCAGCAGCACCCAGGGGTCGAGCTCCTACGAGCAGTACTTC
v_call: TRBV7-8; clone_size: NA; j_call: TRBJ2-2; d_call: TRBD1; cdr3_aa: CASSPGQTFTGELFF; cdr3_nt: TGTGCCAGCAGCCCGGGACAGACTTTCACCGGGGAGCTGTTTTTT
v_call: TRBV28; clone_size: NA; j_call: TRBJ1-1; d_call: NA; cdr3_aa: CASSSQGWGTEAFF; cdr3_nt: TGTGCCAGCAGTTCACAGGGTTGGGGCACTGAAGCTTTCTTT
v_call: TRBV5-1; clone_size: NA; j_call: TRBJ2-7; d_call: TRBD1; cdr3_aa: CASSLEQGARIGQYF; cdr3_nt: TGCGCCAGCAGCTTGGAACAGGGGGCGCGGATCGGGCAGTACTTC
v_call: TRBV5-8; clone_size: NA; j_call: TRBJ2-2; d_call: NA; cdr3_aa: CASSSPLLTGELFF; cdr3_nt: TGTGCCAGCAGCTCTCCCCTACTCACCGGGGAGCTGTTTTTT
v_call: TRBV5-4; clone_size: NA; j_call: TRBJ2-7; d_call: NA; cdr3_aa: CASSLWAYEQYF; cdr3_nt: TGTGCCAGCAGCTTGTGGGCCTACGAGCAGTACTTC
v_call: TRBV11-2; clone_size: few; j_call: TRBJ1-4; d_call: NA; cdr3_aa: CASVPLDNEKLFF; cdr3_nt: TGTGCCAGCGTGCCCCTCGATAATGAAAAACTGTTTTTT
v_call: TRBV6-5; clone_size: few; j_call: TRBJ2-2; d_call: TRBD2; cdr3_aa: CASSYIRGGDTGELFF; cdr3_nt: TGTGCCAGCAGTTACATCCGGGGGGGCGACACCGGGGAGCTGTTTTTT
v_call: TRBV6-7; clone_size: once; j_call: TRBJ1-5; d_call: TRBD1; cdr3_aa: CASSGGQGGWQPQHF; cdr3_nt: TGTGCCAGCAGTGGAGGACAGGGAGGTTGGCAGCCCCAGCATTTT
v_call: TRBV27; clone_size: NA; j_call: TRBJ2-7; d_call: NA; cdr3_aa: CASSSLGGPYEQYF; cdr3_nt: TGTGCCAGCAGTTCCCTCGGGGGACCCTACGAGCAGTACTTC
v_call: TRBV15; clone_size: NA; j_call: TRBJ1-4; d_call: TRBD1; cdr3_aa: CATTDRGQISEKLFF; cdr3_nt: TGTGCCACCACCGACAGGGGCCAGATAAGCGAAAAACTGTTTTTT
v_call: TRBV28; clone_size: many; j_call: TRBJ2-5; d_call: NA; cdr3_aa: CASSSGGKETQYF; cdr3_nt: TGTGCCAGCAGTTCGGGCGGGAAAGAGACCCAGTACTTC
v_call: TRBV11-2; clone_size: once; j_call: TRBJ2-5; d_call: TRBD2; cdr3_aa: CASSPGVLAAQETQYF; cdr3_nt: TGTGCCAGCAGCCCGGGCGTGCTAGCGGCTCAAGAGACCCAGTACTTC
v_call: TRBV5-1; clone_size: NA; j_call: TRBJ2-7; d_call: NA; cdr3_aa: CASSLVEGGSYEQYF; cdr3_nt: TGCGCCAGCAGCTTGGTGGAGGGGGGATCCTACGAGCAGTACTTC
v_call: TRBV7-9; clone_size: once; j_call: TRBJ2-1; d_call: NA; cdr3_aa: CASRLNSGGGDEQFF; cdr3_nt: TGTGCCAGCAGACTTAATAGCGGAGGGGGAGATGAGCAGTTCTTC
v_call: TRBV9; clone_size: NA; j_call: TRBJ1-2; d_call: NA; cdr3_aa: CASSVFKGDYTF; cdr3_nt: TGTGCCAGCAGCGTATTCAAGGGGGACTACACCTTC
v_call: TRBV5-4; clone_size: NA; j_call: TRBJ2-3; d_call: NA; cdr3_aa: CASSLEADTDTQYF; cdr3_nt: TGTGCCAGCAGCTTGGAAGCAGACACAGATACGCAGTATTTT
v_call: TRBV11-2; clone_size: NA; j_call: TRBJ2-2; d_call: TRBD1; cdr3_aa: CASSLANRGTGELFF; cdr3_nt: TGTGCCAGCAGCTTAGCAAACAGGGGTACCGGGGAGCTGTTTTTT
v_call: TRBV5-4; clone_size: few; j_call: TRBJ1-4; d_call: NA; cdr3_aa: CASSPGSEEKLFF; cdr3_nt: TGTGCCAGCAGCCCGGGGAGCGAGGAAAAACTGTTTTTT
v_call: TRBV7-3; clone_size: NA; j_call: TRBJ1-1; d_call: NA; cdr3_aa: CASSFTGPTEAFF; cdr3_nt: TGTGCCAGCAGCTTTACAGGGCCCACTGAAGCTTTCTTT
v_call: TRBV11-3; clone_size: NA; j_call: TRBJ2-3; d_call: TRBD1; cdr3_aa: CASSRDSRTDTQYF; cdr3_nt: TGTGCCAGCAGCCGGGACAGCAGAACAGATACGCAGTATTTT
v_call: TRBV7-9; clone_size: NA; j_call: TRBJ1-1; d_call: NA; cdr3_aa: CASSKGIGGVVTEAFF; cdr3_nt: TGTGCCAGCAGCAAAGGTATAGGAGGGGTCGTCACTGAAGCTTTCTTT
v_call: TRBV5-1; clone_size: NA; j_call: TRBJ1-1; d_call: NA; cdr3_aa: CASSLVGGEGTEAFF; cdr3_nt: TGCGCCAGCAGCTTGGTTGGGGGCGAAGGCACTGAAGCTTTCTTT
v_call: TRBV29-1; clone_size: few; j_call: TRBJ1-1; d_call: NA; cdr3_aa: CSVATGNTEAFF; cdr3_nt: TGCAGCGTTGCGACAGGTAACACTGAAGCTTTCTTT
v_call: TRBV19; clone_size: NA; j_call: TRBJ2-5; d_call: TRBD2; cdr3_aa: CASSLRLAGVETQYF; cdr3_nt: TGTGCCAGTAGCCTCCGACTAGCGGGAGTAGAGACCCAGTACTTC
v_call: TRBV5-6; clone_size: NA; j_call: TRBJ1-4; d_call: NA; cdr3_aa: CASSLGPTVANEKLFF; cdr3_nt: TGTGCCAGCAGCTTGGGTCCGACAGTCGCTAATGAAAAACTGTTTTTT